This TCR beta chain was captured by sequencing in a study of beta chain features in type 1 diabetes. The V gene end was trimmed by 1 base and the J gene end by 6 bases; junction bases not matched to a gene: 2. The CDR3 loop spans 15 amino acids. CDR1 and CDR2 (germline): SGHDT, YYEEEE. Of the isolated RNA, all was reverse transcribed, and so the sequenced material was expressed TCRB transcripts. Here immunoSEQ multiplex PCR was the method, and the copy in TCRdb shows in-frame clones only, minus some. This sample has some 150,000 clones, with around 10% found just once. Only a few counts were recorded for this clone.

Specimen: central memory CD4+ T cells from blood. This clonotype originated in a man between 18 and 29 years old in good health. V usage is TRBV5-6 and J usage is TRBJ1-6; 9 bases are shared with TRBD1. This CDR3 reads CASSLSDRGNSPLHF. CDR3 nucleotides: TGTGCCAGCAGCTTGTCGGACAGGGGTAATTCACCCCTCCACTTT.